The T cell receptor beta chain under discussion was sequenced for a study of OX40 agonist ivuxolimab in advanced cancers. The wider study: Patients enrolled in dose escalation were diagnosed with hepatocellular carcinoma, melanoma, renal cell or head and neck cancer. Participants averaged roughly 60 years of age (range about 23 to 80) and were around 80% male. Three dose-escalation patients had partial responses: one with hepatocellular carcinoma and two with cutaneous melanoma.

The protocol was immunoSEQ multiplex PCR, while the TCRdb copy is restricted to in-frame clones and leaves out a portion. This sample has some 13,000 clones, with 65% to 80% found just once. Findings and caveats of the study: The work left the antigen specificity of expanded peripheral T cells undetermined.

Worth noting for this clone: The antigen remains undetermined.

CDR3 length: 14 residues. V shed 4 bases, J shed 2 bases, and the junction held 5 bases outside the gene matches. Germline assignment: CDR1 PRHDT and CDR2 FYEKMQ (reference sequence). The specimen was CD4+ or CD8+ T cells sorted from blood, collected in a trial of the OX40 agonist ivuxolimab. This rearrangement joins TRBV13 to TRBJ2-7; 7 nucleotides agree with TRBD1. The TCR originated in an adult with an advanced solid tumor such as melanoma, head and neck, liver or kidney cancer. CDR3 protein: CASSSSGTAYEQYF. CDR3 nucleotides: TGTGCCAGCAGCTCCTCCGGGACAGCCTACGAGCAGTACTTC.